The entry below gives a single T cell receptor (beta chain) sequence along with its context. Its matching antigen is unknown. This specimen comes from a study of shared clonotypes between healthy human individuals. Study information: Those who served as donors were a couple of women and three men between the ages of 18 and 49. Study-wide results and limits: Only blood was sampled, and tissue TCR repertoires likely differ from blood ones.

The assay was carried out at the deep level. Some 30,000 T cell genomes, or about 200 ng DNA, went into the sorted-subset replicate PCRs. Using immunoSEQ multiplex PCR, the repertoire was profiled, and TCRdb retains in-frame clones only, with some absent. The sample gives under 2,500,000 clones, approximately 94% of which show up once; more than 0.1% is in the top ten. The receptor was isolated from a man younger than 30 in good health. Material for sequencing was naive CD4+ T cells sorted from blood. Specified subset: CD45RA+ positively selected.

The CDR3 spells CASSLGEGGTTEEYF. The CDR3 coding sequence is TGTGCCAGCAGCTTGGGGGAAGGTGGGACCACGGAAGAGTACTTC. The chain employs TRBV12-1 and TRBJ2-7. TRBV12-1 is a known pseudogene. This CDR3 is 15 amino acids long.